One sample yielded the 28 T cell receptor beta chains listed below, sequenced in a study of radiotherapy plus CTLA-4 blockade in lung cancer. This table comes from immunoSEQ multiplex PCR, and its TCRdb copy is limited to in-frame clones, with some not included. The sample includes about 110,000 clones, roughly 86% of them seen just once. Material: peripheral blood, obtained from a patient treated with radiotherapy plus ipilimumab. These receptors came from a human donor with non-small cell lung cancer that progressed on radiotherapy plus ipilimumab. Some clones in this sample may be carry-over from other donors' samples.

The V and J genes are TRBV25-1 and TRBJ2-5; TRBD1 agrees at 7 bases. This CDR3 region has 15 residues. CDR1 is MGHDK and CDR2 is SYGVNS in the germline V gene. V dropped 4 bases and J dropped 4; count of bases not matched to a gene: 9. The CDR3: CASSARGQTIETQYF. DNA for the CDR3: TGTGCCAGCAGTGCTCGGGGACAGACAATAGAGACCCAGTACTTC.

The V and J genes are TRBV5-6 and TRBJ2-7; 8 bases fit TRBD2. Germline values: CDR1 SGHDT, CDR2 YYEEEE. CDR3 size: 12 residues. After removal of 0 bases from V and 9 bases from J, the junction contained 2 bases not matched to a gene. CDR3 in DNA: TGTGCCAGCAGCTTGGTTAGCGGGGTGCAGTACTTC. Translating it yields CASSLVSGVQYF. The full variable domain, in which reference TRBV5-6 and TRBJ2-7 provide the parts outside the CDR3, is DAGVTQSPTHLIKTRGQQVTLRCSPKSGHDTVSWYQQALGQGPQFIFQYYEEEERQRGNFPDRFSGHQFPNYSSELNVNALLLGDSALYLCASSLVSGVQYFGPGTRLTVT.

The rearrangement uses TRBV16 and TRBJ1-1; no clear D gene. The V end lost 3 bases, the J end lost 4 bases, and 9 bases lay between the germline ends. Germline loops: CDR1 KGHSY, CDR2 FQNENV. The CDR3 contains 13 residues. CDR3 in DNA: TGTGCCAGCAGCCAGGGAACGGCCACTGAAGCTTTCTTT. This translates into CASSQGTATEAFF. The full variable domain, rest sourced from reference TRBV16 and TRBJ1-1, is GEEVAQTPKHLVRGEGQKAKLYCAPIKGHSYVFWYQQVLKNEFKFLISFQNENVFDETGMPKERFSAKCLPNSPCSLEIQATKLEDSAVYFCASSQGTATEAFFGQGTRLTVV.

CDR3: CASSQGTGGSYEQYF. In nucleotides, the CDR3 is TGTGCCAGCAGCCAAGGGACAGGGGGCTCCTACGAGCAGTACTTC. This chain connects TRBV4-2 to TRBJ2-7; TRBD1 matches 10 bases. The CDR3 is made up of 15 amino acids. Germline CDR1 reads LGHNA; CDR2 reads YNFKEQ. V trimming: 1 base; J trimming: 0 bases; junction bases outside the gene matches: 0.

This clone was observed a few times. The sample contains more than one DNA sequence encoding this CDR3. The rearrangement uses TRBV11-2 and TRBJ1-1; D ambiguous. Germline V gene lookup returns CDR1 SGHAT and CDR2 FQNNGV. V lost 3 bases and J lost 1, with 0 bases in between. CDR3 length equals 11 residues. The CDR3 nucleotides read TGTGCCAGCAGCTTGAACACTGAAGCTTTCTTT. Amino acid sequence: CASSLNTEAFF.

The chain is built from TRBV7-2 and TRBJ1-4; the D gene is possibly TRBD1 (5 bases). V shed 6 bases and J shed 7 bases, with 21 bases lying between them. This CDR3 has 16 amino acids. Germline assignment: CDR1 SGHTA and CDR2 FQGNSA. CDR3 DNA sequence: TGTGCCAGCAGTTATATTACGGGGGACTGGGGTGAAAAACTGTTTTTT. Its protein is CASSYITGDWGEKLFF.

The gene calls are TRBV2 and TRBJ2-5; tentative D call: TRBD1 (6 bases). The CDR3 runs 16 residues. The germline V gene encodes CDR1 SNHLY and CDR2 FYNNEI. V lost 0 bases, J lost 7 bases, and 18 bases lay in between. In nucleotides, the CDR3 is TGTGCCAGCAGTGAAGCCTGGGGACAAGCCTCAGGGACCCAGTACTTC. It encodes CASSEAWGQASGTQYF.

The chain joins TRBV11-2 to TRBJ2-3, with TRBD1 matching over 7 bases. The ends lost 5 bases at V and 5 bases at J; junction bases unmatched: 7. The length of the CDR3 is 14 residues. The germline V gene encodes CDR1 SGHAT and CDR2 FQNNGV. CDR3 sequence (DNA): TGTGCCAGCAGCCGACAGGGAATAGGAGATACGCAGTATTTT. Its protein product is CASSRQGIGDTQYF.

This clone was recorded once. This sequence joins TRBV19 and TRBJ2-7; D gene ambiguous. This CDR3 has 15 amino acids. V was pared by 0 bases and J by 3 bases, with 12 bases between. CDR1 is LNHDA and CDR2 is SQIVND in the germline V gene (reference sequence). CDR3: CASSIDRRSIYEQYF. Here the CDR3 DNA reads TGTGCCAGTAGTATAGATCGACGCAGTATCTACGAGCAGTACTTC.

This clone appeared a single time. The chain uses TRBV6-5 and TRBJ1-1; no reliable D call. Trimming stripped 6 bases from V and 4 bases from J, with 12 bases between. The germline CDR1 and CDR2 sequences are MNHEY and SVGAGI. The CDR3 totals 13 residues. The DNA for the CDR3 is TGTGCCAGCAGGCGGACCCTGGGCACTGAAGCTTTCTTT. Its protein product is CASRRTLGTEAFF.

This clone was found a few times. The J gene is TRBJ2-3, the V gene TRBV11-3, with TRBD2 identical over 7 bases. The germline gives CDR1 SGHNT, CDR2 YENEEA. V trimming: 1 base; J trimming: 3 bases; junction bases outside the gene matches: 4. The CDR3 is 15 amino acids. The CDR3 loop reads CASSLAHGGTDTQYF. The CDR3 nucleotides are TGTGCCAGCAGCTTAGCACACGGGGGGACAGATACGCAGTATTTT.

This clone has just a few counts. The rearrangement joins TRBV20-1 to TRBJ1-2; no firm D call. V was shortened by 3 bases and J by 11 bases, with 4 bases between the two germline ends. This CDR3 region has 8 residues. Germline CDR1 reads DFQATT; CDR2 reads SNEGSKA (reference sequence). The CDR3 loop is CSARGYTF. For the CDR3, the DNA is TGCAGTGCTAGGGGTTACACCTTC.

The J gene is TRBJ2-1, the V gene TRBV28; D tentatively fits TRBD1 or TRBD2 (6 bases each). V was pared by 2 bases and J by 8 bases, with 16 bases between. Germline V lookup: CDR1 MDHEN, CDR2 SYDVKM. The CDR3 runs to 15 residues. The DNA for the CDR3 is TGTGCCAGCAGTTTAGGAGGGGGACTTTTGCATGAGCAGTTCTTC. This sequence encodes CASSLGGGLLHEQFF.

The rearrangement uses TRBV7-2 and TRBJ2-6; no reliable D call. The germline V gene encodes CDR1 SGHTA and CDR2 FQGNSA. Between the trimmed V and J ends, which lost 7 bases and 4 bases, there was a span of 11 bases. This CDR3 has 14 amino acids. This CDR3 is CASTILSGANVLTF. For the CDR3, the DNA is TGTGCCAGCACCATTTTGAGCGGGGCCAACGTCCTGACTTTC.

The chain joins TRBV5-1 to TRBJ2-4; unclear D gene. Germline CDR1 is SGHRS and CDR2 is YFSETQ. V lost 3 bases and J 6 bases, leaving 7 bases between the germline ends. The CDR3 is 12 amino acids. CDR3 nucleotide sequence: TGCGCCAGCAGCTACGACGGAAACATTCAGTACTTC. Translating it yields CASSYDGNIQYF.

This chain links TRBV7-3 with TRBJ2-2, with 7 nucleotides matching TRBD2. V trimming: 2 bases; J trimming: 6 bases; junction bases outside the gene matches: 6. The CDR3 spans 15 residues. CDR1 and CDR2 from the germline V gene are SGHTA and FQGTGA. CDR3 DNA: TGTGCCAGCAGCTTATGGGGAGGGGAATCCGGGGAGCTGTTTTTT. It is translated as CASSLWGGESGELFF.

This chain uses TRBV27 with TRBJ1-5; the D gene is possibly TRBD1 (6 bases). V lost 4 bases to trimming and J lost 4 bases, with 17 bases between them. Per the germline V gene, CDR1 is MNHEY and CDR2 is SMNVEV (reference sequence). The CDR3 is 16 residues long. The CDR3 coding sequence is TGTGCCAGCAGTTCTAAACCTCACAGGGATAATCAGCCCCAGCATTTT. This sequence encodes CASSSKPHRDNQPQHF.

This chain joins TRBV6-1 and TRBJ2-7; D is unclear. CDR3 size: 17 residues. Germline lookup yields CDR1 MNHNS and CDR2 SASEGT. With 3 bases removed from V and 1 base from J, the gap between germline ends came to 19 bases. Here the CDR3 reads CASSDYPPDLVSYEQYF. The CDR3 DNA is TGTGCCAGCAGTGATTACCCCCCGGACCTCGTGTCCTACGAGCAGTACTTC.

As to this clone: The same CDR3 also results from other DNA sequences found in this sample. J is TRBJ2-1 and V is TRBV18; D is perhaps TRBD2 (5 bases). The CDR3 contains 16 residues. Trimming took off 6 bases at V and 0 bases at J, with 15 bases between the two ends. Per germline, CDR1 KGHSH and CDR2 LQKENI. For the CDR3, the DNA is TGTGCCAGCTCTCAAACTAGGGCGGGCTCCTACAATGAGCAGTTCTTC. It yields the protein CASSQTRAGSYNEQFF.

This chain joins TRBV5-4 and TRBJ2-1; the D is unclear. The CDR3 covers 16 residues. In germline, CDR1 is SGHNT, CDR2 YYREEE (reference sequence). Trimming cost V 1 base and J 4 bases, with 15 bases left between them. Written as DNA, the CDR3 is TGTGCCAGCAGCTTGACCGGCGCTAATCTTTACAATGAGCAGTTCTTC. This sequence encodes CASSLTGANLYNEQFF.

In this sample, this clone turned up a few times. This sequence joins TRBV6-1 and TRBJ2-1; 7 nucleotides match TRBD1. The V segment lost 7 bases and the J segment 4 bases; nucleotides outside the gene matches: 4. CDR1 and CDR2 from the germline V gene are MNHNS and SASEGT. The CDR3 is 13 amino acids. The CDR3 reads CASTRQGYNEQFF. The CDR3 DNA follows: TGTGCCAGCACCCGACAGGGTTACAATGAGCAGTTCTTC.

The chain carries TRBV7-2 and TRBJ2-5; TRBD2 might be the D (6 bases). V gave up 6 bases and J gave up 4 bases, with 15 bases separating them. Germline CDR1 reads SGHTA; CDR2 reads FQGNSA. This CDR3 spans 14 amino acids. DNA for the CDR3: TGTGCCAGCAGTCAGGGCGGGGCCGGAGAGACCCAGTACTTC. The encoded protein is CASSQGGAGETQYF. Together with reference TRBV7-2 and TRBJ2-5, the CDR3 gives the full variable domain: GAGVSQSPSNKVTEKGKDVELRCDPISGHTALYWYRQSLGQGLEFLIYFQGNSAPDKSGLPSDRFSAERTGGSVSTLTIQRTQQEDSAVYLCASSQGGAGETQYFGPGTRLLVL.

The CDR3 here is CATTETSGGEQFF. Written as DNA, the CDR3 is TGTGCCACCACCGAGACTAGTGGCGGTGAGCAGTTCTTC. The chain links TRBV2 to TRBJ2-1; weak D call: TRBD2 (6 bases). CDR1 and CDR2 (germline): SNHLY, FYNNEI. V was cut by 10 bases and J by 9 bases, with 19 bases left in between. This CDR3 region has 13 residues.

The chain joins TRBV11-1 to TRBJ2-2; 7 positions agree with TRBD1. The CDR3 consists of 17 residues. In germline, CDR1 is SGHAT, CDR2 FQDESV (reference sequence). J gave up 2 bases and V 1 base, and 7 bases lay outside the gene matches. The CDR3 loop reads CASSLGLRQGNTGELFF. Written as DNA, the CDR3 is TGTGCCAGCAGCTTAGGCTTGCGACAGGGAAACACCGGGGAGCTGTTTTTT.

The chain uses TRBV15 and TRBJ2-5; 9 nucleotides agree with TRBD2. V lost 3 bases and J lost 5; bases outside the gene matches: 10. Germline CDR1 LNHNV, CDR2 YYDKDF (reference sequence). This CDR3 contains 16 residues. CDR3: CATSSTSGLAGETQYF. The CDR3 coding sequence is TGTGCCACCAGCAGTACCTCGGGACTAGCTGGGGAGACCCAGTACTTC.

The DNA for the CDR3 is TGTGCCAGCAGTTCCTCGCCCGTACTCTACGAGCAGTACTTC. Encoded protein: CASSSSPVLYEQYF. The chain employs TRBV6-6 and TRBJ2-7, with D uncertain. V gave up 4 bases and J gave up 3 bases, with 13 bases separating them. Germline lookup yields CDR1 MNHNY and CDR2 SVGAGI (reference sequence). This CDR3 has 14 residues.

Written as DNA, the CDR3 is TGTGCCAGCAGTGACTCTAGCGGGGGGGCAACAGATACGCAGTATTTT. Encoded protein: CASSDSSGGATDTQYF. The V call is TRBV6-4, the J call TRBJ2-3; 11 bases are shared with TRBD2. V shed 0 bases, J shed 3 bases, and the junction held 2 bases outside the gene matches. CDR3 length equals 16 residues. The germline CDR1 and CDR2 sequences are MRHNA and SNTAGT.

The chain has TRBV19 and TRBJ1-5; the match to TRBD1 covers 7 bases. The V segment lost 4 bases and the J segment 7 bases; nucleotides outside the gene matches: 7. Germline CDR1 LNHDA, CDR2 SQIVND (reference sequence). The CDR3 consists of 14 residues. The CDR3 sequence is CASSTDRFGQPQHF. The DNA for the CDR3 is TGTGCCAGTAGTACGGACAGGTTTGGGCAGCCCCAGCATTTT. The full variable domain, rest sourced from reference TRBV19 and TRBJ1-5, is DGGITQSPKYLFRKEGQNVTLSCEQNLNHDAMYWYRQDPGQGLRLIYYSQIVNDFQKGDIAEGYSVSREKKESFPLTVTSAQKNPTAFYLCASSTDRFGQPQHFGDGTRLSIL.